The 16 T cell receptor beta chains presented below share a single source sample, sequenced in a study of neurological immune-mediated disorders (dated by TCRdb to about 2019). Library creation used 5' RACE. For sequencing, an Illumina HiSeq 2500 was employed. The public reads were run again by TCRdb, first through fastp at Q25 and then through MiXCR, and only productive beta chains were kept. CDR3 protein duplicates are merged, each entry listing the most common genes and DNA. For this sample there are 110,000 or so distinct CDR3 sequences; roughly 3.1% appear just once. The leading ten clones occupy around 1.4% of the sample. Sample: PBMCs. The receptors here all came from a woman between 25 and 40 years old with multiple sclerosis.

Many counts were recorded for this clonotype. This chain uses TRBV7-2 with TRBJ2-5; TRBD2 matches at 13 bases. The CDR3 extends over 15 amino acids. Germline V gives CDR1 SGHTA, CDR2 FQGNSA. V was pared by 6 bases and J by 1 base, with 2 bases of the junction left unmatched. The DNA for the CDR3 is TGTGCCAGCAGTCGGACTAGCGGGAGCCAAGAGACCCAGTACTTC. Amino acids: CASSRTSGSQETQYF.

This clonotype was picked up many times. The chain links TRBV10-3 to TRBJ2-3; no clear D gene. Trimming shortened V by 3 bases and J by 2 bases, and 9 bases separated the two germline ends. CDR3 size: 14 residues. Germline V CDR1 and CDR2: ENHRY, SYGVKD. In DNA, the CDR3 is TGTGCCATCAGTGATGACTGGGACACAGATACGCAGTATTTT. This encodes CAISDDWDTDTQYF.

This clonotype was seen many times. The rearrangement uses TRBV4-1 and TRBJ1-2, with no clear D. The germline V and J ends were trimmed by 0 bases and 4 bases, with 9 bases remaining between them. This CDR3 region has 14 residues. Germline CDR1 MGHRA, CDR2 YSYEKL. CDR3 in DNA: TGCGCCAGCAGCCAAGACCTGCCAATCTATGGCTACACCTTC. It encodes CASSQDLPIYGYTF.

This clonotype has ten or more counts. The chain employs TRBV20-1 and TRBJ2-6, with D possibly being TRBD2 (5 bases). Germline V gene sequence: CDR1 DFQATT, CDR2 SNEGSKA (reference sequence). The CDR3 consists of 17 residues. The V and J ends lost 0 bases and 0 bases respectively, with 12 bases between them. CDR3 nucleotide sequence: TGCAGTGCTAGAGAGCAGGACTTCTACTCTGGGGCCAACGTCCTGACTTTC. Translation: CSAREQDFYSGANVLTF.

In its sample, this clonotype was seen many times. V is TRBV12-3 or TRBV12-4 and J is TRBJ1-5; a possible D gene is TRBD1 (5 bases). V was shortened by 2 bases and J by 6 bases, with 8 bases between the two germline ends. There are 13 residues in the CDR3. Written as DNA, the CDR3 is TGTGCCAGCAGTTTAATCGGGACTCAGCCCCAGCATTTT. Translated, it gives CASSLIGTQPQHF.

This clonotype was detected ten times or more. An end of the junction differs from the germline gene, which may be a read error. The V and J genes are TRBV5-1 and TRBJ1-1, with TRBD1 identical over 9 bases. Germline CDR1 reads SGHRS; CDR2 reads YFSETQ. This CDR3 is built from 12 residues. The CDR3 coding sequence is TGCGCCAGCAGCCCGGGGGACAGGGCGGTAGTTTTT. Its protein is CASSPGDRAVVF.

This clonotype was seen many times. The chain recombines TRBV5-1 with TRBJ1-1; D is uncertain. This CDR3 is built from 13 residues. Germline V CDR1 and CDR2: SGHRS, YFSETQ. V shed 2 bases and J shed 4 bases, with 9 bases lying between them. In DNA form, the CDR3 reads TGCGCCAGCAGCTTCCCGACTGGCACTGAAGCTTTCTTT. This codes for CASSFPTGTEAFF.

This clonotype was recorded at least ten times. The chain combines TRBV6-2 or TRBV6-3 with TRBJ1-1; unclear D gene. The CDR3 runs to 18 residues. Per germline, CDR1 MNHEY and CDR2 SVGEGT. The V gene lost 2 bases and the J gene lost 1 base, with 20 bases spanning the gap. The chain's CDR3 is CASSYPREEGRKNTEAFF. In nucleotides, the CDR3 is TGTGCCAGCAGTTACCCTAGGGAGGAAGGACGGAAGAACACTGAAGCTTTCTTT.

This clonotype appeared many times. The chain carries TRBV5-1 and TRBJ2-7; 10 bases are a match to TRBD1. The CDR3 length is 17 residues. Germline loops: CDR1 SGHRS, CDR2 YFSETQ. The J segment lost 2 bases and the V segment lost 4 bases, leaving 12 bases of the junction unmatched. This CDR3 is CASSRYSGTGDTYEQYF. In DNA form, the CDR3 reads TGCGCCAGCAGCAGATACTCCGGGACAGGGGATACCTACGAGCAGTACTTC.

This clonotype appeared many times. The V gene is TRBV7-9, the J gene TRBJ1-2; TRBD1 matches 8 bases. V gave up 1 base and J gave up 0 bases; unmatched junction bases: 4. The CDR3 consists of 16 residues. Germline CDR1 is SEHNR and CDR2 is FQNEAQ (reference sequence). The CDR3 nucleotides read TGTGCCAGCAGCTTAGGTACAGGGGGGACTAACTATGGCTACACCTTC. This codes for CASSLGTGGTNYGYTF.

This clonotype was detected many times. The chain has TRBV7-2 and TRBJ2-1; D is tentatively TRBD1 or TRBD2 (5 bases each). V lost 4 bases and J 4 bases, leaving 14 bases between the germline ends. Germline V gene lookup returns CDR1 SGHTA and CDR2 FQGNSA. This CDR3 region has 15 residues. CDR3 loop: CASSSSGTDYNEQFF. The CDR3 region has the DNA TGTGCCAGCAGCTCCTCCGGGACGGATTACAATGAGCAGTTCTTC.

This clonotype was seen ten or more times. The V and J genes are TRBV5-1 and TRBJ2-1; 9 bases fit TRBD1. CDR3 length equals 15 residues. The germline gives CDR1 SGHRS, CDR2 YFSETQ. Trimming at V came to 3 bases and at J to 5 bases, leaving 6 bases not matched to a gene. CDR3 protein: CASSSPGQGNNEQFF. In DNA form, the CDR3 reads TGCGCCAGCAGCTCACCGGGACAGGGTAACAATGAGCAGTTCTTC.

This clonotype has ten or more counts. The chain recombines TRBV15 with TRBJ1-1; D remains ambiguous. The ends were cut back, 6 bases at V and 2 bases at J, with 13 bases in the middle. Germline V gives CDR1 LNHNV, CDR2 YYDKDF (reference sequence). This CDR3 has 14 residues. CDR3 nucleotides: TGTGCCACCAGAGGAGGGTGGGGAAACACTGAAGCTTTCTTT. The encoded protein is CATRGGWGNTEAFF. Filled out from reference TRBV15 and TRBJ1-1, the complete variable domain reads DAMVIQNPRYQVTQFGKPVTLSCSQTLNHNVMYWYQQKSSQAPKLLFHYYDKDFNNEADTPDNFQSRRPNTSFCFLDIRSPGLGDTAMYLCATRGGWGNTEAFFGQGTRLTVV.

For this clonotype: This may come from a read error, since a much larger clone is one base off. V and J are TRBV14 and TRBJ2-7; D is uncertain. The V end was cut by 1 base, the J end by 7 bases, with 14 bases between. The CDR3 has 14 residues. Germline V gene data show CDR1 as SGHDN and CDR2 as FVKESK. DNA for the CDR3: TGTGCCAGCAGCCAAGGTAGCCGGGTTGAAGAGCAGTACTTC. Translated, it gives CASSQGSRVEEQYF. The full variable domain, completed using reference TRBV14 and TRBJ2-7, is EAGVTQFPSHSVIEKGQTVTLRCDPISGHDNLYWYRRVMGKEIKFLLHFVKESKQDESGMPNNRFLAERTGGTYSTLKVQPAELEDSGVYFCASSQGSRVEEQYFGPGTRLTVT.

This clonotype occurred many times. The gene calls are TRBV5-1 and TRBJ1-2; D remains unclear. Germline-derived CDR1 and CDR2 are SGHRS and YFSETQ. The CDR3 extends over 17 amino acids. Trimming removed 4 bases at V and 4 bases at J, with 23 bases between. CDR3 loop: CASSTRPGMGLGYGYTF. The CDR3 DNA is TGCGCCAGCAGCACGAGGCCGGGGATGGGTTTGGGCTATGGCTACACCTTC.

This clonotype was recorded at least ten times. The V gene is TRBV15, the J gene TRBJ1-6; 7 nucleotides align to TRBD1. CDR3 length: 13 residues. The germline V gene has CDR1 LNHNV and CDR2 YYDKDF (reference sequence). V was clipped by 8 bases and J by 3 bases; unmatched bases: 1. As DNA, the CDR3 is TGTGCCACCCGGGACAGCTATAATTCACCCCTCCACTTT. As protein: CATRDSYNSPLHF.